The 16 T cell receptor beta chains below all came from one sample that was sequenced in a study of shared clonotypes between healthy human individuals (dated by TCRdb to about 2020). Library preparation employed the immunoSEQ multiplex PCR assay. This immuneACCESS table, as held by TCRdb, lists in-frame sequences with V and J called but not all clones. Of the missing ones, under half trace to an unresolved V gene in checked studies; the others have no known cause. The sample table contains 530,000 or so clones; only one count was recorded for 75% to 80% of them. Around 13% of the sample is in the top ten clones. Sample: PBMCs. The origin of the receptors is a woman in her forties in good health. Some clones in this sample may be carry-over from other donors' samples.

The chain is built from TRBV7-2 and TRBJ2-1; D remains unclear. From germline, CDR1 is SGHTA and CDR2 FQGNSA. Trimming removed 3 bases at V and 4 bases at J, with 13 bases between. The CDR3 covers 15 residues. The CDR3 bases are TGTGCCAGCAGCTTCGCTTCAAGTGGGTACAATGAGCAGTTCTTC. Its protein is CASSFASSGYNEQFF.

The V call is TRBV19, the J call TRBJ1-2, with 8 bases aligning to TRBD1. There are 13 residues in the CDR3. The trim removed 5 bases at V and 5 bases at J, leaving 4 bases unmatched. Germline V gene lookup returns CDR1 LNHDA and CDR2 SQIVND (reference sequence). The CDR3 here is CASSPGGPYGYTF. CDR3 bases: TGTGCCAGTAGTCCAGGGGGCCCATATGGCTACACCTTC.

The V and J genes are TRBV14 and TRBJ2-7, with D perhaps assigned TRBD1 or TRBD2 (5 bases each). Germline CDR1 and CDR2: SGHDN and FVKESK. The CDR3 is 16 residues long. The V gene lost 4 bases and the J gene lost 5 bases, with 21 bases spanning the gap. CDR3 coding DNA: TGTGCCAGCAGCCGACGGGGACGGGGTCTAGGGGACGAGCAGTACTTC. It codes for CASSRRGRGLGDEQYF.

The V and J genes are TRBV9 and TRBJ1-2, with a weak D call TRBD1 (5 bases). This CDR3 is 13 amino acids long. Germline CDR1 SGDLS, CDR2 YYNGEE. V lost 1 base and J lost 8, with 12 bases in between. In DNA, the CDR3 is TGTGCCAGCAGCGTACAGGGTTTGGGAGGCTACACCTTC. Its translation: CASSVQGLGGYTF.

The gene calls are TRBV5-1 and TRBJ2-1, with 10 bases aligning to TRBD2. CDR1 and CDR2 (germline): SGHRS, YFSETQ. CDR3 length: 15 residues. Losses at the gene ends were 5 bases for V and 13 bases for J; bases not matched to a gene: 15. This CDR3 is CASSLQGEAGGSQFF. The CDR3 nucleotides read TGCGCCAGCAGTCTGCAGGGCGAAGCGGGAGGGAGTCAGTTCTTC.

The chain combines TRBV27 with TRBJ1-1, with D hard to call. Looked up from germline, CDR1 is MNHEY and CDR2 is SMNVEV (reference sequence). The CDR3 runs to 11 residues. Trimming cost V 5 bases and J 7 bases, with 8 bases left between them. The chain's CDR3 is CASSTGNEAFF. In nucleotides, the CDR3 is TGTGCCAGCAGTACGGGGAATGAAGCTTTCTTT.

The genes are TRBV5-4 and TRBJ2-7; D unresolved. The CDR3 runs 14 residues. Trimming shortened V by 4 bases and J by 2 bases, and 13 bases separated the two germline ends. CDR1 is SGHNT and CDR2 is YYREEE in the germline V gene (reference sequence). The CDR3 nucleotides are TGTGCCAGCAGCATCGCTACTACCCCCTACGAGCAGTACTTC. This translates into CASSIATTPYEQYF.

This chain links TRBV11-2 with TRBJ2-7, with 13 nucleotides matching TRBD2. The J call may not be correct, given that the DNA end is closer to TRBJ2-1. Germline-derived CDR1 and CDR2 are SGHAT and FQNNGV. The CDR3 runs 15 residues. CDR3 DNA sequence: TGTGCCAGCAGTACGCGGACTAGCGGGAGCGATGAGCAGTTCTTC. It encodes CASSTRTSGSDEQFF.

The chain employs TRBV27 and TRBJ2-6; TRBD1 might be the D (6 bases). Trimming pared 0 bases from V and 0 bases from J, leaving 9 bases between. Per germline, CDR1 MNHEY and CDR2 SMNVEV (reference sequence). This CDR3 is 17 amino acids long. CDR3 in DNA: TGTGCCAGCAGTTTATCGGGGGCAGTCTCTGGGGCCAACGTCCTGACTTTC. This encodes CASSLSGAVSGANVLTF.

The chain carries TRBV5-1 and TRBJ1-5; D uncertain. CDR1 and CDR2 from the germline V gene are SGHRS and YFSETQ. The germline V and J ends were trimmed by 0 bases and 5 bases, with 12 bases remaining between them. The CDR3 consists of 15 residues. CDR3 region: CASSLDPHSDQPQHF. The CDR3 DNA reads TGCGCCAGCAGCTTGGACCCTCACAGTGATCAGCCCCAGCATTTT.

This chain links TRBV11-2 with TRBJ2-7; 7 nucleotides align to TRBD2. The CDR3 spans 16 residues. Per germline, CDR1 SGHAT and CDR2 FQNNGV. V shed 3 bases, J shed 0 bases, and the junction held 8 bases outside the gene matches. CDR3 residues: CASSFPRAGVSYEQYF. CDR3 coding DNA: TGTGCCAGCAGCTTTCCCCGCGCGGGAGTCTCCTACGAGCAGTACTTC.

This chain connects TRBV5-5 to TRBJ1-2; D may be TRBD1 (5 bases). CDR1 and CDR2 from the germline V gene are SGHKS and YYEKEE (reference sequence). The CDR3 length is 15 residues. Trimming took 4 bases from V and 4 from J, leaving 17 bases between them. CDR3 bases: TGTGCCAGCAGCCTCGAGACAGATTCCTCCTATGGCTACACCTTC. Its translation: CASSLETDSSYGYTF. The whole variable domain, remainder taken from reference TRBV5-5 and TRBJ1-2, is DAGVTQSPTHLIKTRGQQVTLRCSPISGHKSVSWYQQVLGQGPQFIFQYYEKEERGRGNFPDRFSARQFPNYSSELNVNALLLGDSALYLCASSLETDSSYGYTFGSGTRLTVV.

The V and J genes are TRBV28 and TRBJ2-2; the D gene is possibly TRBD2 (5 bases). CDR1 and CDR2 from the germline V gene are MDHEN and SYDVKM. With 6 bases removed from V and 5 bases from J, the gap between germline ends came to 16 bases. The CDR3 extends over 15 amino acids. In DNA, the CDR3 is TGTGCCAGCAGGTTAAGAGGGCCGCGAACCGGGGAGCTGTTTTTT. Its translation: CASRLRGPRTGELFF.

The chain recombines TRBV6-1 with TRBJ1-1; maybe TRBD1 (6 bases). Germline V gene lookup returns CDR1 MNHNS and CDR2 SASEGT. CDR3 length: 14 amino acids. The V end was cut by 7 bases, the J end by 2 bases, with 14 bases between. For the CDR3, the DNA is TGTGCCAGCACCCCGGGACATCCAAACACTGAAGCTTTCTTT. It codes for CASTPGHPNTEAFF.

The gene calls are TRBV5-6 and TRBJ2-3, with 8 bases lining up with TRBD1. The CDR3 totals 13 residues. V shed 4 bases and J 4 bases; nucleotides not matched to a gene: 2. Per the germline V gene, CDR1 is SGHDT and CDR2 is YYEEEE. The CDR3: CASSEDRADTQYF. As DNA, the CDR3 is TGTGCCAGCAGCGAGGACAGGGCAGATACGCAGTATTTT.

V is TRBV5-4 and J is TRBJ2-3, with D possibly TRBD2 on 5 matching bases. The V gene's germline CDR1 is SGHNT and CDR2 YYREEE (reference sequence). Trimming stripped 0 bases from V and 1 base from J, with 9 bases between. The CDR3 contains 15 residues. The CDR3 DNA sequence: TGTGCCAGCAGCTTGGGACTAAAAGGCACAGATACGCAGTATTTT. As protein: CASSLGLKGTDTQYF.